Listed below are T cell receptor beta chains from one sample, sequenced in a study of blood T cells in healthy people across ages. TCRdb independently ran MiXCR on the 5' RACE reads; one entry per CDR3 protein. The sample holds over 600,000 distinct CDR3 sequences, 35% to 60% seen once. Sequencing used blood. The origin of the receptors is a man older than 75 in good health. Each CDR3 is given with its conserved first and last residue. The D gene is left open where the match is weak. Clone size is not always given. Where it is, it says once, few, many or a class for expanded clones.

v_gene	d_gene	j_gene	abundance	CDR3nt	CDR3aa
TRBV7-2	NA	TRBJ1-2	few	TGTGCCAGCAGCTTGCAGGGCCCCGGCCAGGGGACGTCTGGCTACACCTTC	CASSLQGPGQGTSGYTF
TRBV9	TRBD2	TRBJ2-1	NA	TGTGCCAGCAGCGTAACCGGGAGGCCAAATTACAATGAGCAGTTCTTC	CASSVTGRPNYNEQFF
TRBV7-2	TRBD2	TRBJ2-1	few	TGTGCCAGCAGTGCGTTTAGCGGGACCTACAATGAGCAGTTCTTC	CASSAFSGTYNEQFF
TRBV5-1	TRBD1	TRBJ1-2	NA	TGCGCCAGCAGCGAAGGAGACAGGGACGGGATCTCCTACACCTTC	CASSEGDRDGISYTF
TRBV7-3	TRBD2	TRBJ2-3	once	TGTGCCAGCAGCTTAACTTCTGCTAGCGGGAGCCCCATTAGCACAGATACGCAGTATTTT	CASSLTSASGSPISTDTQYF
TRBV28	NA	TRBJ2-7	NA	TGTGCCAGCAGCCTCATGGGGGGCGACGAGCAGTACTTC	CASSLMGGDEQYF
TRBV14	TRBD1	TRBJ2-7	NA	TGTGCCAGCAGCCCCTCGGGACAGTGGACCTACGAGCAGTACTTC	CASSPSGQWTYEQYF
TRBV2	NA	TRBJ2-1	few	TGTGCCAGCAGGGTTCAGGGGCATGAGCAGTTCTTC	CASRVQGHEQFF
TRBV7-2	TRBD1	TRBJ1-2	NA	TGTGCCAGCAGCTTAGATGCAGGGGGTTATGGCTACACCTTC	CASSLDAGGYGYTF
TRBV24-1	NA	TRBJ2-5	few	TGTGCCACCACGGCGGCCTATGGCGAGACCCAGTACTTC	CATTAAYGETQYF
TRBV5-1	TRBD2	TRBJ2-1	NA	TGCGCCAGCAGCACGGGAGGGACTAGCGGGAGCGGGTACAATGAGCAGTTCTTC	CASSTGGTSGSGYNEQFF
TRBV27	NA	TRBJ2-7	NA	TGTGCCAGCAGTCCGCGGGGACAGTCCTACGAGCAGTACTTC	CASSPRGQSYEQYF
TRBV7-9	TRBD2	TRBJ2-7	NA	TGTGCCAGCAGCTTAACGGGAGGGTCCTCCTACGAGCAGTACTTC	CASSLTGGSSYEQYF
TRBV5-1	TRBD1	TRBJ2-1	NA	TGCGCCAGCAGCCAACCCTCTTCCGGGACAGACTCCTACAATGAGCAGTTCTTC	CASSQPSSGTDSYNEQFF
TRBV9	TRBD2	TRBJ2-1	few	TGTGCCAGCAGCGCGAGACTAGCGGGGTACAATGAGCAGTTCTTC	CASSARLAGYNEQFF
TRBV7-2	TRBD1	TRBJ2-3	many	TGTGCCAGCAGCTTAGTCACAGGGGGCACAGATACGCAGTATTTT	CASSLVTGGTDTQYF
TRBV7-2	TRBD2	TRBJ2-5	NA	TGTGCCAGCAGATATGGAGCGGGGGTGGGAGAGACCCAGTACTTC	CASRYGAGVGETQYF
TRBV7-2	NA	TRBJ2-7	few	TGTGCCAGCAGCGGAGCCGGCTTAGAGCAGTACTTC	CASSGAGLEQYF
TRBV12-3/TRBV12-4	NA	TRBJ2-7	few	TGTGCCAGCAGTGCTCGGATGGTCTACGAGCAGTACTTC	CASSARMVYEQYF
TRBV10-3	NA	TRBJ2-3	NA	TGTGCCATCAGTGATACCAGTAGCACAGATACGCAGTATTTT	CAISDTSSTDTQYF
TRBV5-1	NA	TRBJ1-4	once	TGCGCCAGCGGGAAGGGCGATTGGGGTGAAAAACTGTTTTTT	CASGKGDWGEKLFF
TRBV29-1	TRBD1	TRBJ2-7	few	TGCAGCACCGGGACAGGGGGCGAGAACGAGCAGTACTTC	CSTGTGGENEQYF
TRBV4-1	TRBD2	TRBJ2-1	NA	TGCGCCAGCAGCCTCTTCGGGACTAGCGGGGGGAACTACAATGAGCAGTTCTTC	CASSLFGTSGGNYNEQFF
TRBV20-1	TRBD1	TRBJ1-4	NA	TGCAGTGCTAATACCCCCTGGGGGGACAGGGATGAAAAACTGTTTTTT	CSANTPWGDRDEKLFF
TRBV27	TRBD1	TRBJ1-1	NA	TGTGCCAGCAGCATTAACAGGGGGAGCACTGAAGCTTTCTTT	CASSINRGSTEAFF
TRBV12-3/TRBV12-4	TRBD1	TRBJ1-1	NA	TGTGCCAGCAGTTCTTCCCAGGGGGCTTCGCCCTATACTGAAGCTTTCTTT	CASSSSQGASPYTEAFF
TRBV4-2	NA	TRBJ2-3	NA	TGTGCCAGCAGCCAAGAGTCGGTACCACGCACAGATACGCAGTATTTT	CASSQESVPRTDTQYF
TRBV12-3/TRBV12-4	TRBD1	TRBJ2-6	many	TGTGCCAGCATTCCGGCCGGACAGGGAAGCCCTTGGGCCAACGTCCTGACTTTC	CASIPAGQGSPWANVLTF
TRBV3-1	TRBD2	TRBJ2-5	few	TGTGCCAGCAGCCAAGGACTGGGACTAGCGACATGGCAGTACTTC	CASSQGLGLATWQYF
TRBV12-3/TRBV12-4	NA	TRBJ2-5	NA	TGTGCCAGCAGTTTCGAAGGAGGGGCACGGGAGACCCAGTACTTC	CASSFEGGARETQYF
TRBV20-1	NA	TRBJ2-5	NA	TGCAGTGGGGAGCGGTATCAGGAGATCCAGTACTTC	CSGERYQEIQYF
TRBV3-1	NA	TRBJ1-2	NA	TGTGCCAGCAGCCAAGCGGGCCCAGCGGGTGGCTACACCTTC	CASSQAGPAGGYTF
TRBV3-1	TRBD1	TRBJ1-5	few	TGTGCCAGCAGCCAAGATTTGGGCAGGGGGGATCAGCCCCAGCATTTT	CASSQDLGRGDQPQHF
TRBV2	NA	TRBJ1-1	NA	TGTGCCAGCAGTGTTGGTTGGGGTTCGGCTGAAGCTTTCTTT	CASSVGWGSAEAFF
TRBV6-1	NA	TRBJ2-6	NA	TGTGCCAGCAGTGGAAGGGTGGGGGCCAACGTCCTGACTTTC	CASSGRVGANVLTF
TRBV20-1	NA	TRBJ1-1	few	TGCAGTGCCGGACGGGGTTACACTGAAGCTTTCTTT	CSAGRGYTEAFF
TRBV9	NA	TRBJ2-1	few	TGTGCCAGCACGTGGGAAGAGGGAACCTACAATGAGCAGTTCTTC	CASTWEEGTYNEQFF
TRBV9	TRBD1	TRBJ2-1	NA	TGTGCCAGCAAATTAACACAGGGACAGGAGCAGTTCTTC	CASKLTQGQEQFF
TRBV5-1	TRBD1	TRBJ2-3	NA	TGCGCCAGCAGCCCTCCCGACAGGGGTTGGGGCACAGATACGCAGTATTTT	CASSPPDRGWGTDTQYF
TRBV4-3	NA	TRBJ2-7	NA	TGCGCCAGCGGCCCCGGGACACTGGGGATCAACGAGCAGTACTTC	CASGPGTLGINEQYF
TRBV11-1	NA	TRBJ2-5	NA	TGTGCCAGCAGCTTATCCGAGGTCTCACAGACCCAGTACTTC	CASSLSEVSQTQYF
TRBV4-3	TRBD2	TRBJ2-6	NA	TGCGCCACCGGGGAAGCGGGAGTAAGGGGGGCCAACGTCCTGACTTTC	CATGEAGVRGANVLTF
TRBV20-1	NA	TRBJ2-3	NA	TGCAGTGCTAGAGAGGGGTCGAAGCAAAGCACAGATACGCAGTATTTT	CSAREGSKQSTDTQYF
TRBV9	NA	TRBJ1-4	NA	TGTGCCAGCAGCGCCAGGGGTGATAATGAAAAACTGTTTTTT	CASSARGDNEKLFF
TRBV4-2	TRBD2	TRBJ2-1	few	TGTGCCAGCAGCCAAGTGACGGGACTAGCGGGAGAGGATGAGCAGTTCTTC	CASSQVTGLAGEDEQFF
TRBV12-3/TRBV12-4	NA	TRBJ1-4	NA	TGTGCCAGCAGTTTAGCGGCAGGCGCGGAAAAACTGTTTTTT	CASSLAAGAEKLFF
TRBV29-1	TRBD2	TRBJ2-5	few	TGCAGCGTTCCCTCCGGGGGGAACCAAGAGACCCAGTACTTC	CSVPSGGNQETQYF